A selection of T cell receptor beta chains follows, all from one sample in a study of PD-1 blockade in classical Hodgkin lymphoma. Here immunoSEQ multiplex PCR was the method, and the copy in TCRdb shows in-frame clones only, minus some. Among 100,000 to 120,000 clones listed, roughly nine tenths were seen once. The sequencing used peripheral blood mononuclear cells (PBMCs), collected before the second cycle of nivolumab. Receptors were obtained from a human donor with classical Hodgkin lymphoma. The CDR3 runs from the conserved cysteine through the conserved F or W. Each record gives: D gene, V gene, CDR3 protein. A D gene is named only where the DNA matches it firmly.

.	TRBV5-1	CASSSQETQYF
.	TRBV5-4	CASSFNNEQFF
TRBD2	TRBV6-4	CASSQSGTSGGFPYNEQFF
TRBD1	TRBV5-1	CASSSRDSPEETQYF
TRBD2	TRBV7-2	CASSFPTSGRGKETQYF
.	TRBV2	CASSLGRDPGNTIYF
.	TRBV6-1	CASSLHPTMGGYTF
.	TRBV2	CASRPYTDTQYF
TRBD2	TRBV19	CASSSPSGRYNEQFF
TRBD1	TRBV5-5	CASSLVAGGNEKLFF
TRBD1	TRBV19	CASSHAGGYEQYF
.	TRBV7-8	CASSLALDEQYF
TRBD2	TRBV6-4	CASNNDGRVASYEQYF
.	TRBV7-9	CASSLPIGDNEKLFF
.	TRBV7-9	CASTPKGLPVGTQYF
TRBD1	TRBV6-6	CASSKIGTGSDNEQFF
TRBD1	TRBV28	CASSQIEGAGETQYF
TRBD1	TRBV7-2	CASTPDRGIQPQHF
.	TRBV30	CAWNRDTDTQYF
.	TRBV10-2	CASIGGDSSYNEQFF
.	TRBV2	CASSESTPQLNTEAFF
.	TRBV28	CASRGGQNTGELFF
TRBD2	TRBV6-5	CASGSGKGGETQYF
.	TRBV6-5	CATLGRSSYNEQFF
.	TRBV7-6	CASSPKFSGELFF